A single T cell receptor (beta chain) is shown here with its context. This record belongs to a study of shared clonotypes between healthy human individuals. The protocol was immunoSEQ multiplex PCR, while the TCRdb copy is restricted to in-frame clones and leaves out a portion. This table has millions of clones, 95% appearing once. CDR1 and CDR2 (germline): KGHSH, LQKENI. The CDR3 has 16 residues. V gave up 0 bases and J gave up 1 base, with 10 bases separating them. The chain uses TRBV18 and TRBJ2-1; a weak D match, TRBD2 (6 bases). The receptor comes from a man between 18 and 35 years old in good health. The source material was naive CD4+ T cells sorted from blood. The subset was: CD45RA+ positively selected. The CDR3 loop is CASSPPGLRSYNEQFF. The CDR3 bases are TGTGCCAGCTCACCACCGGGACTGAGGTCCTACAATGAGCAGTTCTTC. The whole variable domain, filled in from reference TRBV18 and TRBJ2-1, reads NAGVMQNPRHLVRRRGQEARLRCSPMKGHSHVYWYRQLPEEGLKFMVYLQKENIIDESGMPKERFSAEFPKEGPSILRIQQVVRGDSAAYFCASSPPGLRSYNEQFFGPGTRLTVL.